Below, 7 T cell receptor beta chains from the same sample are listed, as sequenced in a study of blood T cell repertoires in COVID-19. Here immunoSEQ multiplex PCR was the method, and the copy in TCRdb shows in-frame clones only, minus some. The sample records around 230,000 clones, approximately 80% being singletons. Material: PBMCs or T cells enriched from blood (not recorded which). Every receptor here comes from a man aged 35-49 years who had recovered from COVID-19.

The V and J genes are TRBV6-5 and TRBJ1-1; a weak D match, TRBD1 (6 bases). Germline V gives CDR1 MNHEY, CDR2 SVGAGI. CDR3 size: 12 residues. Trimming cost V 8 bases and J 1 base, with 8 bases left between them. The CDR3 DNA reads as TGTGCCAGCCGGACAGCGAACACTGAAGCTTTCTTT. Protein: CASRTANTEAFF.

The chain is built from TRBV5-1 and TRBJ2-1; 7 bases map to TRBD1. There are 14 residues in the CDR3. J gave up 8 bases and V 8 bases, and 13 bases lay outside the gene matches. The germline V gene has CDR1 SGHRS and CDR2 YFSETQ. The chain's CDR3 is CASSGTARGDEQFF. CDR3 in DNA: TGCGCCAGTTCGGGGACAGCTAGGGGCGATGAGCAGTTCTTC.

This chain's CDR3 is CASSLQAPLYNEQFF. The CDR3 nucleotides are TGTGCCAGCAGTCTGCAGGCCCCCCTCTACAATGAGCAGTTCTTC. This chain joins TRBV7-3 and TRBJ2-1; the D is unclear. This CDR3 comprises 15 residues. The germline V gene has CDR1 SGHTA and CDR2 FQGTGA. Trimming pared 6 bases from V and 3 bases from J, leaving 15 bases between.

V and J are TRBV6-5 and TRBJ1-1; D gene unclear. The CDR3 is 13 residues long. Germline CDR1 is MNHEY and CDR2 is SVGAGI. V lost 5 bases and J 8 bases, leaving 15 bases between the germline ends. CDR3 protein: CASSRPLGPEAFF. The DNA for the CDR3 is TGTGCCAGCAGTCGCCCACTAGGGCCGGAAGCTTTCTTT.

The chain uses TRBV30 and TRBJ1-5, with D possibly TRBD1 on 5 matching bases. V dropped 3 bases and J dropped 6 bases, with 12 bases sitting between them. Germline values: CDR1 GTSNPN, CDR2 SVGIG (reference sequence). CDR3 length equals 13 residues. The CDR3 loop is CAWSLQGSQPQHF. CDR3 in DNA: TGTGCCTGGAGCCTGCAGGGAAGTCAGCCCCAGCATTTT. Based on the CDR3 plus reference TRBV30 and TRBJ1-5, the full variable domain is SQTIHQWPATLVQPVGSPLSLECTVEGTSNPNLYWYRQAAGRGLQLLFYSVGIGQISSEVPQNLSASRPQDRQFILSSKKLLLSDSGFYLCAWSLQGSQPQHFGDGTRLSIL.

The CDR3 is CASSIQGNTEAFF. In DNA, the CDR3 is TGTGCCAGCAGTATACAGGGGAACACTGAAGCTTTCTTT. The chain carries TRBV25-1 and TRBJ1-1; a weak D match, TRBD1 (6 bases). CDR3 length: 13 amino acids. Trimming took 5 bases from V and 1 from J, leaving 8 bases between them. From germline, CDR1 is MGHDK and CDR2 SYGVNS.

Written as DNA, the CDR3 is TGTGCCAGCAGCGTAGGGTCGGGACAGAGCTATGGCTACACCTTC. Its translation: CASSVGSGQSYGYTF. The chain has TRBV9 and TRBJ1-2; 7 positions agree with TRBD1. V was pared by 0 bases and J by 4 bases, with 6 bases of the junction left unmatched. The CDR3 is 15 residues long. Per germline, CDR1 SGDLS and CDR2 YYNGEE.